This T cell receptor beta chain was observed in a study of blood T cell repertoires in COVID-19. Germline V gene data show CDR1 as MNHEY and CDR2 as SVGAGI. The CDR3 is 13 amino acids. V lost 7 bases to trimming and J lost 8 bases, with 17 bases between them. Measured with immunoSEQ multiplex PCR; TCRdb has only the in-frame clones, and not every one. The sample holds a few hundred thousand clones, 75% to 85% seen once. The TCR originated in a man aged 35 to 55 who had recovered from COVID-19. Input material: peripheral blood. V is TRBV6-5 and J is TRBJ1-1; possible D gene TRBD1, 5 bases. CDR3 sequence: CASTLSGGLEAFF. The DNA of the CDR3 is TGTGCCAGCACCCTATCGGGGGGATTAGAAGCTTTCTTT.